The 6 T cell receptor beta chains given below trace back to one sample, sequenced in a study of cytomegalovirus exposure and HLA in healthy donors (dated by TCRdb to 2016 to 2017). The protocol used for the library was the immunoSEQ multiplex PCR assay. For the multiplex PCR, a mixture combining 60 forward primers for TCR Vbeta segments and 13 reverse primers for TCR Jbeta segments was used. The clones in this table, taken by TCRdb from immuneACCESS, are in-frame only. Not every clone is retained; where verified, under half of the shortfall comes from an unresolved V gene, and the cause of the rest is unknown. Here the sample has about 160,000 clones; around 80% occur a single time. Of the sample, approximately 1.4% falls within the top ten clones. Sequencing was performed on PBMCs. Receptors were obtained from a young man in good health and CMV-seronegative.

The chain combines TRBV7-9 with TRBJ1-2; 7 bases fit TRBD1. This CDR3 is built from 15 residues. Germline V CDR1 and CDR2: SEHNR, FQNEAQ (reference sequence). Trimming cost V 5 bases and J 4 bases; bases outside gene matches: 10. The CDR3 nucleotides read TGTGCCAGCAGCCGCAGCGAGGACAGGATCTATGGCTACACCTTC. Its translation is CASSRSEDRIYGYTF.

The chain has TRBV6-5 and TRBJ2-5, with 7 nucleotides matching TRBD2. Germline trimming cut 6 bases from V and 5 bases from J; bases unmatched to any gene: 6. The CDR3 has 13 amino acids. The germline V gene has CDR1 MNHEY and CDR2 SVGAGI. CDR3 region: CASRQAGLETQYF. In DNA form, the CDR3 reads TGTGCCAGCAGACAAGCGGGACTGGAGACCCAGTACTTC.

In DNA, the CDR3 is TGTGCCAGCATCGAGGGAAGCTCCTACAATGAGCAGTTCTTC. Its protein product is CASIEGSSYNEQFF. V and J are TRBV7-9 and TRBJ2-1; possible D gene TRBD2, 5 bases. This CDR3 region has 14 residues. The germline V gene encodes CDR1 SEHNR and CDR2 FQNEAQ (reference sequence). Trimming pared 7 bases from V and 0 bases from J, leaving 10 bases between.

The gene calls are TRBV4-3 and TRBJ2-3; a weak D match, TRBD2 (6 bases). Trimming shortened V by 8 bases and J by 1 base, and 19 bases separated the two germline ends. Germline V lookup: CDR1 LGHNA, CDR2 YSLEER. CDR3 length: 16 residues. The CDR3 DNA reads TGCGCCAGCCGGCGAGGCTTAGCGGTACGCACAGATACGCAGTATTTT. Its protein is CASRRGLAVRTDTQYF.

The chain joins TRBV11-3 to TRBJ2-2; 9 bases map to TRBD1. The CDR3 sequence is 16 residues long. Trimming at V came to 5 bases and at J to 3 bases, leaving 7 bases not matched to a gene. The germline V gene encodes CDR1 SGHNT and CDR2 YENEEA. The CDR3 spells CASSPTGGADTGELFF. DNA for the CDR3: TGTGCCAGCAGCCCCACAGGGGGCGCCGACACCGGGGAGCTGTTTTTT.

The CDR3 loop reads CASSLRASLAGELFF. In DNA, the CDR3 is TGTGCCAGCAGCCTCCGGGCTAGCCTGGCCGGGGAGCTGTTTTTT. The J gene is TRBJ2-2, the V gene TRBV11-2, with D tentatively TRBD2 (5 bases). V lost 5 bases, J lost 6 bases, and 16 bases lay in between. The CDR3 covers 15 residues. Germline assignment: CDR1 SGHAT and CDR2 FQNNGV.